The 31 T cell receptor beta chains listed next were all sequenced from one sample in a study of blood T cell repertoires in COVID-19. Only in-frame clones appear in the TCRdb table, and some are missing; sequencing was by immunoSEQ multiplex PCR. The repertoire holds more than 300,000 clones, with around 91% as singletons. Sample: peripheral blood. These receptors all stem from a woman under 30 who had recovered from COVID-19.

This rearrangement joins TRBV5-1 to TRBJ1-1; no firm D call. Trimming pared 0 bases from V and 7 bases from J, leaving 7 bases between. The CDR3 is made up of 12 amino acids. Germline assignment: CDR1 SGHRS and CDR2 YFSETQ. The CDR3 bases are TGCGCCAGCAGCTTGGCCGGGAATGAAGCTTTCTTT. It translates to CASSLAGNEAFF.

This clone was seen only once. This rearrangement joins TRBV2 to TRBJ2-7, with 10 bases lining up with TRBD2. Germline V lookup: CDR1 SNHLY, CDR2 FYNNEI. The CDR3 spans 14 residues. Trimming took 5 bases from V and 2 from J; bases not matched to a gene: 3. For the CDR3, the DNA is TGTGCCAGCAGTCTAGCGGGAGTCCCCTACGAGCAGTACGTC. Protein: CASSLAGVPYEQYV.

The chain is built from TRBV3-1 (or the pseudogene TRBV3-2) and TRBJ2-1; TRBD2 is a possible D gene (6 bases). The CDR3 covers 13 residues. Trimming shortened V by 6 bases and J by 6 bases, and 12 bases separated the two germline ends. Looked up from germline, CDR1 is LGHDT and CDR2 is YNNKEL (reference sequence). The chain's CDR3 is CASSHFGGNEQFF. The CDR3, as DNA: TGTGCCAGCAGTCATTTCGGGGGCAATGAGCAGTTCTTC.

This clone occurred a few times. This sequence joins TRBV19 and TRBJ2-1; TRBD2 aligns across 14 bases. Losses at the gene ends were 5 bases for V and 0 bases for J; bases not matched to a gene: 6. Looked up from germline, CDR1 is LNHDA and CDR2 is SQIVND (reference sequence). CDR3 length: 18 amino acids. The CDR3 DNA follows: TGTGCCAGTAGTCCGAAGGGACTAGCGGGAGTCTCCTACAATGAGCAGTTCTTC. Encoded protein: CASSPKGLAGVSYNEQFF.

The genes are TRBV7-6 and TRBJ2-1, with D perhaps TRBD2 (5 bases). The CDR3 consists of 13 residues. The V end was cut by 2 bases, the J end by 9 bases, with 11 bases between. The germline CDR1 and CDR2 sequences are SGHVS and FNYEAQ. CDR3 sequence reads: CASSLRRVGEQFF. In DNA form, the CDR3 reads TGTGCCAGCAGCTTACGGCGGGTAGGTGAGCAGTTCTTC.

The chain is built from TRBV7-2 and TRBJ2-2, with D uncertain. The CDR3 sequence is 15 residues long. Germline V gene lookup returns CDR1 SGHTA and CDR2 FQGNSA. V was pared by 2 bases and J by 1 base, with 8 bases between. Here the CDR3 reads CASSLYGLNTGELFF. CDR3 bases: TGTGCCAGCAGCTTATATGGCTTGAACACCGGGGAGCTGTTTTTT.

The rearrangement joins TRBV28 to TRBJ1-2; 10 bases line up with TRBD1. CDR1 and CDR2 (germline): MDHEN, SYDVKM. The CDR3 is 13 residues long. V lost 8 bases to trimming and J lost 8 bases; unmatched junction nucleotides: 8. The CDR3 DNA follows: TGTGCCAGCTTACCCGGGACAGGGGAAGGCTACACCTTC. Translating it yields CASLPGTGEGYTF.

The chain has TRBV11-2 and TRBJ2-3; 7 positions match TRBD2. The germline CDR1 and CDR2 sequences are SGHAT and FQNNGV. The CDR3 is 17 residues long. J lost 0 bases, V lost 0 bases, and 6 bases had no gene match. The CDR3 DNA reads TGTGCCAGCAGCTTAGAGAGGCTAGCGGCTAGCACAGATACGCAGTATTTT. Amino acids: CASSLERLAASTDTQYF.

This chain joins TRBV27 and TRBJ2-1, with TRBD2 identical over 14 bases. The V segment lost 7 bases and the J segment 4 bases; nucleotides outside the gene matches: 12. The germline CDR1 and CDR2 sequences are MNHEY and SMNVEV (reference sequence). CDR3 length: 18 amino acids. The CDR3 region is CASTPLGLAGAAYNEQFF. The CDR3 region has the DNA TGTGCCAGCACTCCCTTGGGACTAGCGGGAGCGGCGTACAATGAGCAGTTCTTC.

In nucleotides, the CDR3 is TGCGCCAGCAGCCAATACCGGGACAGGGGCGAGCAGTACGTC. This encodes CASSQYRDRGEQYV. V is TRBV4-3 and J is TRBJ2-7, with 10 bases lining up with TRBD1. CDR3 length: 14 residues. J lost 6 bases, V lost 2 bases, and 4 bases had no gene match. Germline CDR1 LGHNA, CDR2 YSLEER.

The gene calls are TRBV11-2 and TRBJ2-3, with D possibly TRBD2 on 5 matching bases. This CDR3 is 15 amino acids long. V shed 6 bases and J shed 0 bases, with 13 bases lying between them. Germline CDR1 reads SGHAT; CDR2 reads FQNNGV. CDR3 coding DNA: TGTGCCAGCAGTCAACGGGGAGCTAGCACAGATACGCAGTATTTT. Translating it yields CASSQRGASTDTQYF.

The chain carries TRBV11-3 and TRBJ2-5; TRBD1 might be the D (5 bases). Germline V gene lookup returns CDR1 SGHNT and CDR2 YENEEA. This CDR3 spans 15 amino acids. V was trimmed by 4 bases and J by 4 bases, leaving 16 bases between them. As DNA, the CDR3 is TGTGCCAGCAGCTCACCGGGCCTCAGGGCAGAGACCCAGTACTTC. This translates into CASSSPGLRAETQYF.

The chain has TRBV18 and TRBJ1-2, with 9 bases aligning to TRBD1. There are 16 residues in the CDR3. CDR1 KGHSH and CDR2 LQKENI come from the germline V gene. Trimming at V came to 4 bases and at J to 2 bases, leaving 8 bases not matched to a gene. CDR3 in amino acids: CASSRSGTGPNYGYTF. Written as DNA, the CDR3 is TGTGCCAGCTCACGGTCCGGGACAGGGCCAAACTATGGCTACACCTTC.

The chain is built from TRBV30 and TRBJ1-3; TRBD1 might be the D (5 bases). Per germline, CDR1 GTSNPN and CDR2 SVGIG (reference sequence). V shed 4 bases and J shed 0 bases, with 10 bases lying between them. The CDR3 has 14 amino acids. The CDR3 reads CAWTQENSGNTIYF. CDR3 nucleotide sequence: TGTGCCTGGACACAGGAGAACTCTGGAAACACCATATATTTT.

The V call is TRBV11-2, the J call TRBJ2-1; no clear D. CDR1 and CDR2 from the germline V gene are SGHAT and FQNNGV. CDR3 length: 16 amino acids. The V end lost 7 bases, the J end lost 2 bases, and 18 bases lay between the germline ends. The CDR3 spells CASTPRSRKPYNEQFF. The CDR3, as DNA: TGTGCCAGCACCCCCCGAAGCAGGAAGCCCTACAATGAGCAGTTCTTC.

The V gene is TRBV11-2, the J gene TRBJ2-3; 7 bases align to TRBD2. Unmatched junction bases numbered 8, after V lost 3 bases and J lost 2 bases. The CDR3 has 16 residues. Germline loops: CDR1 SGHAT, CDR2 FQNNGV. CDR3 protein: CASSFGDYGPTDTQYF. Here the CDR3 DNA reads TGTGCCAGCAGCTTCGGGGACTACGGCCCCACAGATACGCAGTATTTT.

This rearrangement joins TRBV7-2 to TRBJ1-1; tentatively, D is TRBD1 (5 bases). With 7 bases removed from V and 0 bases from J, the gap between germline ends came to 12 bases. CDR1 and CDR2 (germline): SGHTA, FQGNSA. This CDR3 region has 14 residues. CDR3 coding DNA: TGTGCCAGCACCGAGACAGCGATGAACACTGAAGCTTTCTTT. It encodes CASTETAMNTEAFF. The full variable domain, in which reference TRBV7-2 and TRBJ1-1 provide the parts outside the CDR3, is GAGVSQSPSNKVTEKGKDVELRCDPISGHTALYWYRQSLGQGLEFLIYFQGNSAPDKSGLPSDRFSAERTGGSVSTLTIQRTQQEDSAVYLCASTETAMNTEAFFGQGTRLTVV.

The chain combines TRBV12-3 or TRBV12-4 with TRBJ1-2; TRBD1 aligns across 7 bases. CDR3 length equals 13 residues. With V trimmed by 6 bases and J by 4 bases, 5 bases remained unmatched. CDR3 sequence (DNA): TGTGCCAGCAGATTACAGGGGATCTATGGCTACACCTTC. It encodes CASRLQGIYGYTF.

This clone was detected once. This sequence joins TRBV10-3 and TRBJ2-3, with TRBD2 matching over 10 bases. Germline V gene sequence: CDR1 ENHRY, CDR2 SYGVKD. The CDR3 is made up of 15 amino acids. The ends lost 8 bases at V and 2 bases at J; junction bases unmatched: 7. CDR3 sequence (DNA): TGTGCCATCGCAGCGGGAGGGCTAACCACAGATACGCAGTATTTT. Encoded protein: CAIAAGGLTTDTQYF.

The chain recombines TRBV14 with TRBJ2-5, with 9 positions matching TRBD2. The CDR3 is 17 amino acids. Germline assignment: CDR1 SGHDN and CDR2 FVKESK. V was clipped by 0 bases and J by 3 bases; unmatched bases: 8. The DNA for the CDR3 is TGTGCCAGCAGCCAAGATCCCCCCCGGACTAGCGAAGAGACCCAGTACTTC. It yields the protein CASSQDPPRTSEETQYF.

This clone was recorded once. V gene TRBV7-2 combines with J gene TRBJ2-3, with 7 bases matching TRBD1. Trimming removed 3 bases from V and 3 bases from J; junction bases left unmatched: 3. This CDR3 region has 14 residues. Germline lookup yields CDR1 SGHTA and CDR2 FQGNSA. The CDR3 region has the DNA TGTGCCAGCAGCTTCGACAGGGCTACAGATACGCAGTATTTT. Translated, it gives CASSFDRATDTQYF.

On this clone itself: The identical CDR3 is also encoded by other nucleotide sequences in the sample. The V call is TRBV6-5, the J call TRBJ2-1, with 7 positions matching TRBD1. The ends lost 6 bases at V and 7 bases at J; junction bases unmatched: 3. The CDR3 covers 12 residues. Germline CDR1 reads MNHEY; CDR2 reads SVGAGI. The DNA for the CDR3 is TGTGCCAGCAGCCCAGGGGGTAATGAGCAGTTCTTC. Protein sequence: CASSPGGNEQFF.

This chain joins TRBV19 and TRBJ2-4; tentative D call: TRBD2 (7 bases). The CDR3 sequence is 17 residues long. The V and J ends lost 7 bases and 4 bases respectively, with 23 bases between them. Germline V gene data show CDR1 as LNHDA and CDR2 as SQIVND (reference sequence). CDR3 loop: CASNSNGGQLRKNIQYF. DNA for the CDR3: TGTGCCAGTAACTCTAACGGGGGGCAGCTTCGGAAAAACATTCAGTACTTC.

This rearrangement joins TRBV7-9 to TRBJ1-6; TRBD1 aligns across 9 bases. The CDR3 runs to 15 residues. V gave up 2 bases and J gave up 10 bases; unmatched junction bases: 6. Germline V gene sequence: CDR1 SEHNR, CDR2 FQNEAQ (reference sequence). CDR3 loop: CASSLRRQGESPLHF. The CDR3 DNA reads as TGTGCCAGCAGCTTAAGGCGACAGGGGGAATCACCCCTCCACTTT.

The CDR3: CASSLVLQGGEKLFF. CDR3 DNA: TGTGCCAGCAGCTTAGTTCTCCAGGGGGGTGAAAAACTGTTTTTT. The V gene is TRBV11-2, the J gene TRBJ1-4, with 7 nucleotides matching TRBD1. V shed 1 base and J 7 bases; nucleotides not matched to a gene: 6. Germline-derived CDR1 and CDR2 are SGHAT and FQNNGV. The CDR3 spans 15 residues.

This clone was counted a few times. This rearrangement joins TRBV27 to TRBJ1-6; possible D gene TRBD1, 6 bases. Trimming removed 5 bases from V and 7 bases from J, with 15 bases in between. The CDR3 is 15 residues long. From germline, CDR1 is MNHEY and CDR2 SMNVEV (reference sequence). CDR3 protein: CASSPSGGGNSPLHF. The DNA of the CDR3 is TGTGCCAGCAGTCCTTCGGGGGGCGGCAATTCACCCCTCCACTTT.

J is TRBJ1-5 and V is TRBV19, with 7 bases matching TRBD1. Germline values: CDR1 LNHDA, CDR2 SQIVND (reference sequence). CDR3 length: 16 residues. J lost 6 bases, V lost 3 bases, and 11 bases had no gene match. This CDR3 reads CASSISWTGSTQPQHF. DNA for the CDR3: TGTGCCAGTAGTATCTCTTGGACAGGCTCAACTCAGCCCCAGCATTTT. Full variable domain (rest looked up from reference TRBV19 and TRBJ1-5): DGGITQSPKYLFRKEGQNVTLSCEQNLNHDAMYWYRQDPGQGLRLIYYSQIVNDFQKGDIAEGYSVSREKKESFPLTVTSAQKNPTAFYLCASSISWTGSTQPQHFGDGTRLSIL.

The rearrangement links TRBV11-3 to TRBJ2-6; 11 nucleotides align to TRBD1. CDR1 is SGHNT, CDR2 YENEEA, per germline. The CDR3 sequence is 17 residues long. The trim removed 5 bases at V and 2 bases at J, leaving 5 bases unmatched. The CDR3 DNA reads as TGTGCCAGCAGCCTCCGGACAGGGGGCACTGGGGCCAACGTCCTGACTTTC. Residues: CASSLRTGGTGANVLTF.

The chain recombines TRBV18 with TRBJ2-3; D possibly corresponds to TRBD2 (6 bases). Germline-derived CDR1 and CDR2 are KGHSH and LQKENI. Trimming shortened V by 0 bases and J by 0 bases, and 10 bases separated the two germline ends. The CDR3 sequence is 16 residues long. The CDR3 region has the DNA TGTGCCAGCTCACCACCGGATAGCGGTAGCACAGATACGCAGTATTTT. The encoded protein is CASSPPDSGSTDTQYF. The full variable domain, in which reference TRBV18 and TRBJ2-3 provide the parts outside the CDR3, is NAGVMQNPRHLVRRRGQEARLRCSPMKGHSHVYWYRQLPEEGLKFMVYLQKENIIDESGMPKERFSAEFPKEGPSILRIQQVVRGDSAAYFCASSPPDSGSTDTQYFGPGTRLTVL.

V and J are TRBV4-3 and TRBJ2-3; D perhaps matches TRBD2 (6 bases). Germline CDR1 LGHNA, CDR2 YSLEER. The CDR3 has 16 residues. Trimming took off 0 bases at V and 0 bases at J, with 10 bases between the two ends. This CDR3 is CASSQDLAISTDTQYF. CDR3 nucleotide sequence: TGCGCCAGCAGCCAAGATCTAGCGATAAGCACAGATACGCAGTATTTT.

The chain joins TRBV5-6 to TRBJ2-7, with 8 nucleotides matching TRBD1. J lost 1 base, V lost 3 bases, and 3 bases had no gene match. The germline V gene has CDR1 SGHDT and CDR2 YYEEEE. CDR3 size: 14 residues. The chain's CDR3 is CASSSRDRSYEQYV. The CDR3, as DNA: TGTGCCAGCAGCTCCCGGGACAGGTCCTACGAGCAGTACGTC.